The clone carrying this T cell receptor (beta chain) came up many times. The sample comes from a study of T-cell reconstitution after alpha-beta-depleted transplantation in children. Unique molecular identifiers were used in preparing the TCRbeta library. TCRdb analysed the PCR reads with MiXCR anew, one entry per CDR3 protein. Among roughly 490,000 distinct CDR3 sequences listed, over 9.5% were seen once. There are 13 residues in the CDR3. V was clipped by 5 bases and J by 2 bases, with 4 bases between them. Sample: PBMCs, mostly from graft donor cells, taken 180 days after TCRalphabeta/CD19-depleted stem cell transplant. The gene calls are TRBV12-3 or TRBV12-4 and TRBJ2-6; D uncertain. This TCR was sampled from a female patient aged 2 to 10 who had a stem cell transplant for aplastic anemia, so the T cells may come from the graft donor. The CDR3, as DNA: TGTGCCAGCAGTGAAACTGGGGCCAACGTCCTGACTTTC. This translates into CASSETGANVLTF.